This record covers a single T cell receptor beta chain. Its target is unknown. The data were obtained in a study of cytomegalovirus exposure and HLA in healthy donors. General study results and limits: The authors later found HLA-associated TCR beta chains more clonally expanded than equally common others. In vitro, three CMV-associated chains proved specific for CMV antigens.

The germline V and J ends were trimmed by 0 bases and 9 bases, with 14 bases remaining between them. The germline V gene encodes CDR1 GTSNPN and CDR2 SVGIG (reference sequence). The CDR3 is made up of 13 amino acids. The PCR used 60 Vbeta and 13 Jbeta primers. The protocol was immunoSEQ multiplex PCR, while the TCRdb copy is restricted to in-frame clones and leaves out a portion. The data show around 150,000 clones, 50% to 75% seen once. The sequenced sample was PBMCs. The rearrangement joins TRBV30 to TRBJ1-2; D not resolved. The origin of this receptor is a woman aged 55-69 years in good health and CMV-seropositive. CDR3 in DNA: TGTGCCTGGAGTGTGGAGGGAGAACGGCGCTACACCTTC. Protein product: CAWSVEGERRYTF.